The 6 T cell receptor beta chains below all came from one sample that was sequenced in a study of T-cell reconstitution after alpha-beta-depleted transplantation in children. Unique molecular identifiers featured in how the TCRbeta library was prepared. TCRdb independently ran MiXCR on the PCR reads; one entry per CDR3 protein. In the table there are about 600,000 distinct CDR3 sequences, more than 20% of which are singletons. Specimen: PBMCs, mostly from graft donor cells, collected 360 days after TCRalphabeta/CD19-depleted stem cell transplant. The source of these receptors is a boy less than two years old who had a stem cell transplant for acute myeloid leukemia, so the T cells may come from the graft donor.

V is TRBV28 and J is TRBJ2-5, with D tentatively TRBD2 (6 bases). With 4 bases removed from V and 1 base from J, the gap between germline ends came to 13 bases. The germline gives CDR1 MDHEN, CDR2 SYDVKM. This CDR3 has 15 amino acids. The CDR3 loop is CASSSHRDSQETQYF. For the CDR3, the DNA is TGTGCCAGCAGTTCACACCGGGACTCCCAAGAGACCCAGTACTTC.

This clonotype was seen many times. The V call is TRBV27, the J call TRBJ2-7, with a tentative D call TRBD1 (7 bases). V was clipped by 0 bases and J by 3 bases, with 12 bases between them. Germline V gives CDR1 MNHEY, CDR2 SMNVEV (reference sequence). CDR3 size: 15 residues. CDR3 sequence: CASSLSAGGGYEQYF. As DNA, the CDR3 is TGTGCCAGCAGTTTATCTGCAGGGGGAGGCTACGAGCAGTACTTC.

This chain connects TRBV28 to TRBJ2-5; D remains ambiguous. V lost 5 bases and J lost 1, with 23 bases in between. The CDR3 is made up of 18 amino acids. Germline assignment: CDR1 MDHEN and CDR2 SYDVKM. The CDR3 reads CASSPYPIIPELQETQYF. The CDR3 DNA reads TGTGCCAGCAGTCCTTACCCCATAATCCCGGAGCTCCAAGAGACCCAGTACTTC.

This clonotype was counted ten times or more. This chain uses TRBV20-1 with TRBJ2-3; 10 nucleotides line up with TRBD1. The CDR3 runs to 15 residues. Germline CDR1 is DFQATT and CDR2 is SNEGSKA (reference sequence). The junction had 9 bases not matched to a gene; V was cut back by 6 bases and J by 3 bases. CDR3 sequence reads: CSAPRRDRGTDTQYF. Written as DNA, the CDR3 is TGCAGTGCCCCTAGGCGGGACAGGGGAACAGATACGCAGTATTTT.

In its sample, this clonotype was seen a few times. The rearrangement uses TRBV29-1 and TRBJ2-5; no firm D call. V dropped 1 base and J dropped 1 base, with 16 bases sitting between them. Germline V gene lookup returns CDR1 SQVTM and CDR2 ANQGSEA. The CDR3 extends over 16 amino acids. The CDR3 protein is CSVEGGVVGIQETQYF. CDR3 coding DNA: TGCAGCGTTGAAGGAGGAGTAGTTGGAATCCAAGAGACCCAGTACTTC.

Only a few counts were recorded for this clonotype. CDR3: CASSQHRDHQETQYF. In DNA form, the CDR3 reads TGTGCCAGCAGCCAACACAGGGACCACCAAGAGACCCAGTACTTC. This chain connects TRBV28 to TRBJ2-5; D might be TRBD1 (6 bases). V dropped 6 bases and J dropped 0 bases, with 14 bases sitting between them. The CDR3 totals 15 residues. Germline V gene sequence: CDR1 MDHEN, CDR2 SYDVKM.